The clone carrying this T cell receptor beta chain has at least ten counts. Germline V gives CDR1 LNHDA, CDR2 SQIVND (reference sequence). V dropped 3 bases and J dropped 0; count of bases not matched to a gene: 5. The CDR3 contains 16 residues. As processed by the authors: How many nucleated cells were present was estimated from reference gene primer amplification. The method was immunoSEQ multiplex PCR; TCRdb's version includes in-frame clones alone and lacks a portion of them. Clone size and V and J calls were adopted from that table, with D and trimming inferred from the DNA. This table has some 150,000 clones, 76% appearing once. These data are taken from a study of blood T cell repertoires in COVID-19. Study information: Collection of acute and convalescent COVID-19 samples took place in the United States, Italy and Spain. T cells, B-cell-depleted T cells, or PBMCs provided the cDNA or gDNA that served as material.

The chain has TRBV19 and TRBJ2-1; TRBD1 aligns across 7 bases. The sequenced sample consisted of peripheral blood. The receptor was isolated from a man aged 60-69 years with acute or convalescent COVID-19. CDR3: CASSIGGQSSYNEQFF. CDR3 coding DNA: TGTGCCAGTAGTATTGGGGGACAGAGCTCCTACAATGAGCAGTTCTTC.